This T cell receptor (beta chain) was captured in a study of cytomegalovirus exposure and HLA in healthy donors. In the study overall: A prior analysis found about 120 million unique TCR beta sequences from around 200 million T cells.

The germline CDR1 and CDR2 sequences are LNHNV and YYDKDF (reference sequence). With V trimmed by 0 bases and J by 1 base, 12 bases remained unmatched. The CDR3 runs 19 residues. Points from the study as a whole: Researchers reported from a later analysis that most CMV-associated TCR beta chains appeared HLA-restricted. Usually a TCR sequence was rare, but some public TCRs were found in many donors. Cytomegalovirus association was listed for 150 or so TCR beta chains.

Concerning this clone itself: The antigen remains undetermined.

Both 60 Vbeta primers and 13 Jbeta primers went into the PCR. Here immunoSEQ multiplex PCR was the method, and the copy in TCRdb shows in-frame clones only, minus some. The table lists more than 80,000 clones, around 85% of them singletons. Input material: PBMCs. The chain employs TRBV15 and TRBJ2-4; 7 bases align to TRBD1. The TCR comes from a man aged 55 to 70 in good health and CMV-seronegative. This chain's CDR3 is CATSRDPTGTVVAKNIQYF. The CDR3 DNA sequence: TGTGCCACCAGCAGAGATCCAACCGGGACAGTCGTCGCCAAAAACATTCAGTACTTC.